This T cell receptor (beta chain) was retrieved from a study of shared clonotypes between healthy human individuals. Study background: CD4 naive and memory got three plates each, CD8 naive two, CD8 memory one.

V gave up 2 bases and J gave up 7 bases; unmatched junction bases: 3. Looked up from germline, CDR1 is SGDLS and CDR2 is YYNGEE. The CDR3 is made up of 15 amino acids. Using immunoSEQ multiplex PCR, the repertoire was profiled, and TCRdb retains in-frame clones only, with some absent. The table records some 500,000 clones, around 95% of them present only once. The sample was naive CD4+ T cells sorted from blood. The subset was: CD45RA+ positively selected. The sequence came from a woman aged 25 to 39 in good health. The chain has TRBV9 and TRBJ1-6; 10 positions agree with TRBD1. CDR3 bases: TGTGCCAGCAGCGTGATGGGACAGGGGAATTCACCCCTCCACTTT. Translation gives CASSVMGQGNSPLHF.